Below, 18 T cell receptor beta chains from the same sample are listed, as sequenced in a study of PD-L1 blockade in urothelial cancer. This table comes from immunoSEQ multiplex PCR, and its TCRdb copy is limited to in-frame clones, with some not included. The data contain around 60,000 clones, 81% of them singletons. Time point defined: pretreatment peripheral blood. Sequencing used PBMCs, obtained around atezolizumab (anti-PD-L1) treatment. Source of these receptors: a man aged 70 or older with urothelial cancer.

The chain links TRBV4-1 to TRBJ2-1; TRBD2 matches at 12 bases. The CDR3 consists of 16 residues. Germline trimming cut 4 bases from V and 5 bases from J; bases unmatched to any gene: 6. CDR1 is MGHRA, CDR2 YSYEKL, per germline. The CDR3 nucleotides are TGCGCCAGCAGCCCGAGACTAGCGGGAGTGAACAATGAGCAGTTCTTC. Protein: CASSPRLAGVNNEQFF.

The CDR3 is CAWMAAPGYQETQYF. CDR3 coding DNA: TGTGCCTGGATGGCGGCCCCCGGCTACCAAGAGACCCAGTACTTC. The genes are TRBV30 and TRBJ2-5; D remains ambiguous. The ends were cut back, 4 bases at V and 0 bases at J, with 15 bases in the middle. Looked up from germline, CDR1 is GTSNPN and CDR2 is SVGIG (reference sequence). The CDR3 consists of 15 residues.

CDR3 sequence: CASSADTSGDNEQFF. Here the CDR3 DNA reads TGTGCCAGCAGTGCGGACACTAGCGGAGACAATGAGCAGTTCTTC. J is TRBJ2-1 and V is TRBV27; TRBD2 agrees at 8 bases. With V trimmed by 5 bases and J by 5 bases, 8 bases remained unmatched. CDR1 is MNHEY and CDR2 is SMNVEV in the germline V gene (reference sequence). This CDR3 is built from 15 residues.

V usage is TRBV19 and J usage is TRBJ2-5, with 7 nucleotides matching TRBD2. The CDR3 loop spans 11 amino acids. Germline lookup yields CDR1 LNHDA and CDR2 SQIVND (reference sequence). Trimming took 5 bases from V and 12 from J; bases not matched to a gene: 6. CDR3: CASSASGGKYF. Here the CDR3 DNA reads TGTGCCAGTAGTGCCTCGGGGGGAAAGTACTTC.

This clone was recorded at least ten times. The CDR3 is CASSASAGGRSYEQYF. In DNA form, the CDR3 reads TGTGCCAGCAGTGCGAGCGCAGGAGGTCGCTCCTACGAGCAGTACTTC. The V call is TRBV27, the J call TRBJ2-7, with D possibly TRBD2 on 5 matching bases. V lost 5 bases to trimming and J lost 0 bases, with 17 bases between them. This CDR3 is 16 amino acids long. Germline V gene lookup returns CDR1 MNHEY and CDR2 SMNVEV (reference sequence).

The chain links TRBV2 to TRBJ2-1; TRBD1 might be the D (6 bases). This CDR3 spans 15 amino acids. Trimming took 7 bases from V and 1 from J, leaving 14 bases between them. Germline loops: CDR1 SNHLY, CDR2 FYNNEI. CDR3 in amino acids: CASTMDRGSYNEQFF. CDR3 nucleotides: TGTGCCAGCACTATGGACAGAGGATCCTACAATGAGCAGTTCTTC.

The CDR3 sequence is CASSVSGSYEQYF. The CDR3, as DNA: TGCGCCAGCAGCGTAAGCGGGAGCTACGAGCAGTACTTC. The chain links TRBV5-1 to TRBJ2-7; 8 nucleotides agree with TRBD2. The CDR3 extends over 13 amino acids. Losses at the gene ends were 4 bases for V and 3 bases for J; bases not matched to a gene: 3. Germline CDR1 is SGHRS and CDR2 is YFSETQ. Drawing the rest from reference TRBV5-1 and TRBJ2-7, the complete variable domain is KAGVTQTPRYLIKTRGQQVTLSCSPISGHRSVSWYQQTPGQGLQFLFEYFSETQRNKGNFPGRFSGRQFSNSRSEMNVSTLELGDSALYLCASSVSGSYEQYFGPGTRLTVT.

Here the CDR3 reads CAISGGLAGVEQETQYF. The CDR3, as DNA: TGTGCCATCAGTGGGGGACTAGCGGGAGTAGAACAAGAGACCCAGTACTTC. The V call is TRBV10-3, the J call TRBJ2-5; 14 positions agree with TRBD2. J gave up 2 bases and V 4 bases, and 6 bases lay outside the gene matches. Germline CDR1 ENHRY, CDR2 SYGVKD. The CDR3 spans 17 residues.

V usage is TRBV18 and J usage is TRBJ2-7; 9 nucleotides match TRBD2. Germline trimming cut 6 bases from V and 7 bases from J; bases unmatched to any gene: 7. Germline V gene sequence: CDR1 KGHSH, CDR2 LQKENI. The length of the CDR3 is 13 residues. The CDR3 DNA sequence: TGTGCCAGCTCGCGGACTAGCGCTGAAGAGCAGTACTTC. Translating gives CASSRTSAEEQYF. Supplemented by reference TRBV18 and TRBJ2-7, the full variable domain reads NAGVMQNPRHLVRRRGQEARLRCSPMKGHSHVYWYRQLPEEGLKFMVYLQKENIIDESGMPKERFSAEFPKEGPSILRIQQVVRGDSAAYFCASSRTSAEEQYFGPGTRLTVT.

This chain links TRBV28 with TRBJ1-3, with a possible D match to TRBD1 (6 bases). The germline V and J ends were trimmed by 5 bases and 4 bases, with 18 bases remaining between them. The germline gives CDR1 MDHEN, CDR2 SYDVKM. This CDR3 contains 16 residues. CDR3 sequence (DNA): TGTGCCAGCAGTCCACCCACGGACAGTCTCGGAAACACCATATATTTT. Its translation is CASSPPTDSLGNTIYF.

The V gene is TRBV10-3, the J gene TRBJ2-5, with 11 bases identical to TRBD2. This CDR3 comprises 16 residues. After removal of 3 bases from V and 5 bases from J, the junction contained 8 bases not matched to a gene. CDR1 ENHRY and CDR2 SYGVKD come from the germline V gene. The CDR3 DNA follows: TGTGCCATCAGTGAAGGACTAGCGGGTACCTCGGAGACCCAGTACTTC. This translates into CAISEGLAGTSETQYF.

A few counts support this clone. The V call is TRBV19, the J call TRBJ1-1; a possible D gene is TRBD1 (6 bases). The V end lost 3 bases, the J end lost 8 bases, and 10 bases lay between the germline ends. CDR1 is LNHDA and CDR2 is SQIVND in the germline V gene (reference sequence). CDR3 length: 12 residues. Here the CDR3 DNA reads TGTGCCAGTAGTATTTCAACAGGGGAAGCTTTCTTT. It specifies CASSISTGEAFF. The whole variable domain, remainder taken from reference TRBV19 and TRBJ1-1, is DGGITQSPKYLFRKEGQNVTLSCEQNLNHDAMYWYRQDPGQGLRLIYYSQIVNDFQKGDIAEGYSVSREKKESFPLTVTSAQKNPTAFYLCASSISTGEAFFGQGTRLTVV.

As to this clone: Relative to the germline gene, one junction end is altered; a read error may explain this. The chain joins TRBV7-9 to TRBJ2-3, with TRBD2 matching over 14 bases. Germline V gene data show CDR1 as SEHNR and CDR2 as FQNEAQ (reference sequence). The CDR3 has 14 residues. The CDR3, as DNA: TGTGCCAGCAGTCGACTAGCGGGAGGGTACCATAAGGTTTTT. As protein: CASSRLAGGYHKVF.

The V and J genes are TRBV18 and TRBJ2-2; possibly TRBD2 for D (6 bases). Germline V lookup: CDR1 KGHSH, CDR2 LQKENI. This CDR3 is built from 16 residues. V was shortened by 1 base and J by 4 bases, with 13 bases between the two germline ends. The CDR3 DNA is TGTGCCAGCTCACCACGCTCCGGAGGGACCACCGGGGAGCTGTTTTTT. As protein: CASSPRSGGTTGELFF.

The genes are TRBV6-1 and TRBJ1-1; 8 bases line up with TRBD1. The germline V gene encodes CDR1 MNHNS and CDR2 SASEGT. The V segment lost 6 bases and the J segment 4 bases; nucleotides outside the gene matches: 4. The length of the CDR3 is 13 residues. CDR3 in DNA: TGTGCCAGCAGAGGGGGGACAGGCACTGAAGCTTTCTTT. Protein product: CASRGGTGTEAFF.

The rearrangement links TRBV6-5 to TRBJ2-2; tentative D call: TRBD1 (6 bases). CDR1 is MNHEY, CDR2 SVGAGI, per germline. Trimming pared 2 bases from V and 5 bases from J, leaving 15 bases between. This CDR3 has 16 residues. CDR3 sequence (DNA): TGTGCCAGCAGTTACGACTCCCCAAGGGGGACCGGGGAGCTGTTTTTT. It codes for CASSYDSPRGTGELFF.

The chain links TRBV30 to TRBJ2-7, with 8 bases that match TRBD2. There are 12 residues in the CDR3. Germline CDR1 reads GTSNPN; CDR2 reads SVGIG (reference sequence). Losses at the gene ends were 4 bases for V and 5 bases for J; bases not matched to a gene: 4. The CDR3 DNA follows: TGTGCCTGGACGGCTAGCGGGCACGAGCAGTACTTC. Translating gives CAWTASGHEQYF.

V usage is TRBV4-1 and J usage is TRBJ1-3, with D possibly being TRBD1 (5 bases). This CDR3 is 16 amino acids long. V lost 0 bases, J lost 4 bases, and 13 bases lay in between. CDR1 is MGHRA and CDR2 is YSYEKL in the germline V gene. CDR3 protein: CASSQDWGEVGNTIYF. The CDR3 region has the DNA TGCGCCAGCAGCCAAGATTGGGGGGAAGTCGGAAACACCATATATTTT.